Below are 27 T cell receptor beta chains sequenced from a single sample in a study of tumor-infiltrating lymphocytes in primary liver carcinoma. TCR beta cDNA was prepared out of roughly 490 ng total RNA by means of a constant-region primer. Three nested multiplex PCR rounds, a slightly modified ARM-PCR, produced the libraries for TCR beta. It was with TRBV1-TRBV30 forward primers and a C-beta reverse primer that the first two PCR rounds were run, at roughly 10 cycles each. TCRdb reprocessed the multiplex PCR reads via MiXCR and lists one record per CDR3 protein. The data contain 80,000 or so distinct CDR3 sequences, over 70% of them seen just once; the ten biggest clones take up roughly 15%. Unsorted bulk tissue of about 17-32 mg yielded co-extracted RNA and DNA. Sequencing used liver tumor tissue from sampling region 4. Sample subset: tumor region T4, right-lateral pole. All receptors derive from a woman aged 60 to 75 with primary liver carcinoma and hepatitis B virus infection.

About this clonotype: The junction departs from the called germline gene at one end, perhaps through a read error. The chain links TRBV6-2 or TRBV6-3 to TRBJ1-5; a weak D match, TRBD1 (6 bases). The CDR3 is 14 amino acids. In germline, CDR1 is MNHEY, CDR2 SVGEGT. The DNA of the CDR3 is TGTGCCAGCACTTCTGGGGGCCCCAATCAGCCACAGCATTTT. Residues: CASTSGGPNQPQHF.

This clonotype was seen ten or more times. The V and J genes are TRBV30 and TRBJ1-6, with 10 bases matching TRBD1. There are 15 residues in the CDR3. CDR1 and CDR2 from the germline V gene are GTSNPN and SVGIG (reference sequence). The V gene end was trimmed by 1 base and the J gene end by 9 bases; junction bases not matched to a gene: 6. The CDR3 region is CAWSGPGTGASPLHF. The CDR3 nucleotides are TGTGCCTGGAGTGGCCCCGGGACAGGGGCTTCACCCCTCCACTTT.

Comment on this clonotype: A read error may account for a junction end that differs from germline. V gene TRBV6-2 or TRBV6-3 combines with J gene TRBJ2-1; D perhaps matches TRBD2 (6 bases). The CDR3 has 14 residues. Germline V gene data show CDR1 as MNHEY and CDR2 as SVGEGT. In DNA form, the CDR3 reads TGTGACAGCAGACTCGACGGGGGTTTCAATGAGCAGTTCTTC. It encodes CDSRLDGGFNEQFF.

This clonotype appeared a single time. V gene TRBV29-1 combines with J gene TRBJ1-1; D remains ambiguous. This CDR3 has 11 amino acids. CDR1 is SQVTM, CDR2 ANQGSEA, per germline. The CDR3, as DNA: TGCAACGTAGTCACCGATGCTATCGCTTTCTTT. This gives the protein CNVVTDAIAFF.

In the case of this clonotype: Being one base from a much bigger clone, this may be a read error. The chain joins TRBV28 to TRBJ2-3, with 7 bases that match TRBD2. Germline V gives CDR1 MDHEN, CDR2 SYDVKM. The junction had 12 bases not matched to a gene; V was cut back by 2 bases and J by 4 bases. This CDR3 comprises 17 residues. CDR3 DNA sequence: TGTGCCAGCAGTTTAGCGCGGGGGACTGGGGACTCAGATACGCAGTATTTT. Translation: CASSLARGTGDSDTQYF.

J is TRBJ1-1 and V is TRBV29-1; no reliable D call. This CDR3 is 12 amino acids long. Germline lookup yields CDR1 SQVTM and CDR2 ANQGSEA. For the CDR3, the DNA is TGCAGGTGCGGAGGTATGAACACTGAAGCTTTCTTT. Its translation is CRCGGMNTEAFF.

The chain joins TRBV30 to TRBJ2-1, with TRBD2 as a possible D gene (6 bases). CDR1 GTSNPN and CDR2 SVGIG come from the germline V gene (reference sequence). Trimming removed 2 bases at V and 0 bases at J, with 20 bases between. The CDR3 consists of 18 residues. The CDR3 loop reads CAWSMGTSGSLSYNEQFF. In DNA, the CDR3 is TGTGCCTGGAGTATGGGGACCAGCGGGTCCCTCTCCTACAATGAGCAGTTCTTC. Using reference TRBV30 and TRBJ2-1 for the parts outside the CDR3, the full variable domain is SQTIHQWPATLVQPVGSPLSLECTVEGTSNPNLYWYRQAAGRGLQLLFYSVGIGQISSEVPQNLSASRPQDRQFILSSKKLLLSDSGFYLCAWSMGTSGSLSYNEQFFGPGTRLTVL.

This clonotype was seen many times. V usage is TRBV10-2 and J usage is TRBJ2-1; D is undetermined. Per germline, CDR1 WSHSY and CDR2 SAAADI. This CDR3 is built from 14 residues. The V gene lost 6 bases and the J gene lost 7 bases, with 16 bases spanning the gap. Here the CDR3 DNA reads TGCGCCAGCAGGGCCCTCGAGTCCGTGAATGAGCAGTTCTTC. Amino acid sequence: CASRALESVNEQFF.

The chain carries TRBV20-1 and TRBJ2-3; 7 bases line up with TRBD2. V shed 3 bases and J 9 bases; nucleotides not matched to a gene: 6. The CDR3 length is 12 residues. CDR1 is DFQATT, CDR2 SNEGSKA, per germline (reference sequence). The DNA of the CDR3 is TGCAGTGCTAGGACTAGCACAGTCACGCAGTATTTT. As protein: CSARTSTVTQYF.

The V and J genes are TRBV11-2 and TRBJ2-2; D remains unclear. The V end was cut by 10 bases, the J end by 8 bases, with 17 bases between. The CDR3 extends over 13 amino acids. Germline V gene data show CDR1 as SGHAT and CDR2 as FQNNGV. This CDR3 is CANNLDRIGELFF. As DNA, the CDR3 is TGTGCCAACAACTTAGATAGGATTGGGGAGCTGTTTTTT.

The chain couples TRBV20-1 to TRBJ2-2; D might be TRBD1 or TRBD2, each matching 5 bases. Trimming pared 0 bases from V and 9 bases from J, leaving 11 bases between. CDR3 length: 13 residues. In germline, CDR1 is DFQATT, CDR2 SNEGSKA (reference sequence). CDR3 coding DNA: TGCAGTGCTAGAGAGCAGGGAGAATGGGAGCTGTTTTTT. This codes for CSAREQGEWELFF.

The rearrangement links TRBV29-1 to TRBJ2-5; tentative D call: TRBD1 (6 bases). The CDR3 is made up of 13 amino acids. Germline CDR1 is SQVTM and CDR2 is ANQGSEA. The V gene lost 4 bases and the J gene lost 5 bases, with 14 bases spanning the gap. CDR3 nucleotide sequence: TGCAGCGTTGCGTGGGACATCCATGAGACCCAGTACTTC. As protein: CSVAWDIHETQYF.

This CDR3 is CASSQWTSRDETQYF. Written as DNA, the CDR3 is TGTGCCAGCAGCCAATGGACTAGCCGGGACGAGACCCAGTACTTC. This rearrangement joins TRBV4-2 to TRBJ2-5, with 8 bases that match TRBD2. This CDR3 contains 15 residues. The trim removed 2 bases at V and 5 bases at J, leaving 7 bases unmatched. Germline V lookup: CDR1 LGHNA, CDR2 YNFKEQ.

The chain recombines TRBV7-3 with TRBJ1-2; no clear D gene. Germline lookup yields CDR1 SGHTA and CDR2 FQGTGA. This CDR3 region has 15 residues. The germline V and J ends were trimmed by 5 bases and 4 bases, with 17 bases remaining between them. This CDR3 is CASSPDVGGFYGYTF. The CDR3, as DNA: TGTGCCAGCAGCCCTGACGTCGGAGGGTTCTATGGCTACACCTTC. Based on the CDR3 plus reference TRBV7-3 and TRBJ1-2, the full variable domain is GAGVSQTPSNKVTEKGKYVELRCDPISGHTALYWYRQSLGQGPEFLIYFQGTGAADDSGLPNDRFFAVRPEGSVSTLKIQRTERGDSAVYLCASSPDVGGFYGYTFGSGTRLTVV.

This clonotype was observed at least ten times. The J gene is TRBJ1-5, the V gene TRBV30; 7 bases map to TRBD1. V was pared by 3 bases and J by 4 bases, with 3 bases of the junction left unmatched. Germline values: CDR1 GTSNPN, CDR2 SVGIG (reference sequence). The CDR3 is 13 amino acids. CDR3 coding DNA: TGTGCCTGGAGCCCAGGGGGAAATCAGCCCCAGCATTTT. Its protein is CAWSPGGNQPQHF.

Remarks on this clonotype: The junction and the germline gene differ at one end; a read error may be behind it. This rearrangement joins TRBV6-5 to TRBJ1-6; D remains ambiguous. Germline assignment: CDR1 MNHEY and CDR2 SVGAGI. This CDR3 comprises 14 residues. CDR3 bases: TGTGCCAACAGTTACGATACGGCTAATTCACCCTTCCACTTT. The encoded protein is CANSYDTANSPFHF.

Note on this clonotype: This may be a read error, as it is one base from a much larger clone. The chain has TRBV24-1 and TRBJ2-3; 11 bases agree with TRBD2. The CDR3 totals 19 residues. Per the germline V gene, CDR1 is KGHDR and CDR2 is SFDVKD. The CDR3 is CATCDPGLAAEAGPDTQYF. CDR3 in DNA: TGTGCCACCTGTGACCCGGGACTAGCGGCCGAGGCGGGGCCCGATACGCAGTATTTT.

CDR3 loop: CANIVNPDSQETQYF. In DNA, the CDR3 is TGTGCCAACATTGTAAACCCTGACAGCCAAGAGACCCAGTACTTC. The gene calls are TRBV6-1 and TRBJ2-5; tentatively, D is TRBD1 (5 bases). The length of the CDR3 is 15 residues. Germline CDR1 MNHNS, CDR2 SASEGT. V was clipped by 10 bases and J by 1 base, with 19 bases between them.

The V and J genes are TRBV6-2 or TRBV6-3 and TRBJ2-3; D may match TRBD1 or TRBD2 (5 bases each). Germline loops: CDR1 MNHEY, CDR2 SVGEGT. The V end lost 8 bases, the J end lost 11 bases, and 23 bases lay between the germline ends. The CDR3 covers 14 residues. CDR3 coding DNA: TGTGCCAGCTCAGGGACGGGGCCCACAGATGTGCAGTATTTT. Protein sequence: CASSGTGPTDVQYF.

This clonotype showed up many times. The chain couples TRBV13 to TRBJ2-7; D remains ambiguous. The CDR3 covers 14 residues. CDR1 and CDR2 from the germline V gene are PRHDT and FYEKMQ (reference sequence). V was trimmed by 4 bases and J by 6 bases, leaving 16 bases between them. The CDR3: CASSSPWAHGEQYF. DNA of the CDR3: TGTGCCAGCAGCTCCCCGTGGGCCCACGGCGAGCAGTACTTC.

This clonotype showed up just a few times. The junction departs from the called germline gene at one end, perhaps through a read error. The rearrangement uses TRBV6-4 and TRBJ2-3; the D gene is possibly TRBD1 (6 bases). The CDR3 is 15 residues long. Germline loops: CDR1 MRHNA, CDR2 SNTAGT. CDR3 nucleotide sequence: TGTGCCAGCCGTGACTCGAGGACAGACATCGATACACAGTATTTT. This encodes CASRDSRTDIDTQYF.

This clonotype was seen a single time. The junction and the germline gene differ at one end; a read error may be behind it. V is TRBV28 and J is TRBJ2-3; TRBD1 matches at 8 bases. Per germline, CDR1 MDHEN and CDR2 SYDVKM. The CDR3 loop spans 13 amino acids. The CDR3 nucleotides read TGTGCCAGCAGTTTTGGAGGGACAGGTACGCAGTATTTT. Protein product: CASSFGGTGTQYF.

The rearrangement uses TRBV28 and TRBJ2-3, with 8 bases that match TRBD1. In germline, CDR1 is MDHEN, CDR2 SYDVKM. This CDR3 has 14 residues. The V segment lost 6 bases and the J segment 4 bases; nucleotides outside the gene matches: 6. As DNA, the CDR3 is TGTGCCAGCAGGGACAGGGCCGGCCCAGATACGCAGTATTTT. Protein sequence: CASRDRAGPDTQYF.

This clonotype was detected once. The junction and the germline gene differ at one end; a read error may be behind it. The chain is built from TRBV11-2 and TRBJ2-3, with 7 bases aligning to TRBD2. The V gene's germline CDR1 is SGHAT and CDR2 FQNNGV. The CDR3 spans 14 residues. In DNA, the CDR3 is TGTACCAGCAGCCAGGGACTAAGCACATATACGCAGTATTTT. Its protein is CTSSQGLSTYTQYF.

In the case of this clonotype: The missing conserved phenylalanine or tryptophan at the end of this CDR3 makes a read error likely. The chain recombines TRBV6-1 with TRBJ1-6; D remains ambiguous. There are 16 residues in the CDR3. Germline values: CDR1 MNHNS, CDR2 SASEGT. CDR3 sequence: CTSSEVMGFRNSPLHS. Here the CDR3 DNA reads TGTACCAGCAGTGAGGTGATGGGTTTTCGGAATTCACCCCTCCACTCT.

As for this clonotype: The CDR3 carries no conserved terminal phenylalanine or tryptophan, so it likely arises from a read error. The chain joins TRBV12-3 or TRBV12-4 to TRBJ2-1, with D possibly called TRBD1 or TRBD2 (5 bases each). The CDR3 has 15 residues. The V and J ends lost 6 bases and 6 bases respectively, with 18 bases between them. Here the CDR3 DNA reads TGTGCCAGCAGGAAGACAGAGGGCAGGAGCAATGAGCAGTTCCTC. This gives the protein CASRKTEGRSNEQFL.

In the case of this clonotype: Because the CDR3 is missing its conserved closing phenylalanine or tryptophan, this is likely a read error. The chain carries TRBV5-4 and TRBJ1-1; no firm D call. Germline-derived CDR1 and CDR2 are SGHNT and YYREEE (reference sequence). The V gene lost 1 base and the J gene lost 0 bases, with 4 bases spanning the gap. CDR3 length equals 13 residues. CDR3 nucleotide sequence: TGTGCCAGCAGCTTGCGGATGAACACTGAAGCTTTCTCT. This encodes CASSLRMNTEAFS.